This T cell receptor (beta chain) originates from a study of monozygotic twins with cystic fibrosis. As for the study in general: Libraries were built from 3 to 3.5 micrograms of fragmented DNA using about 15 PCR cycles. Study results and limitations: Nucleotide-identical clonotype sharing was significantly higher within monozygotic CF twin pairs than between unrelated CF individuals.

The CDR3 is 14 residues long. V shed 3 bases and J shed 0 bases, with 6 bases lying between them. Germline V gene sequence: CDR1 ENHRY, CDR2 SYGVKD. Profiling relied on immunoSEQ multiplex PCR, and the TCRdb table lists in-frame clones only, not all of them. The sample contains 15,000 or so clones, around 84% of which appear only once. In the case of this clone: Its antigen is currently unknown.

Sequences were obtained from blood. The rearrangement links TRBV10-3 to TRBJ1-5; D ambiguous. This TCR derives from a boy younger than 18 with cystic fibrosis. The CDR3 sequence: CAISDRNSNQPQHF. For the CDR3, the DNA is TGTGCCATCAGTGATCGGAATAGCAATCAGCCCCAGCATTTT.